What follows are 16 T cell receptor beta chains derived from one specimen sequenced in a study of a mutant IDH1 vaccine in newly diagnosed glioma. Sequencing used immunoSEQ multiplex PCR; TCRdb keeps in-frame clones, though not all of them. The sample contains roughly 30,000 clones, roughly nine tenths of which appear only once. Stated time point: week 5, during vaccination. Every vaccination contained 300 ug of the mutant IDH1 20-mer peptide and was paired with topical imiquimod. Their recognized antigens are unknown. The material was PBMCs, obtained from a glioma patient whose treatment included an IDH1 peptide vaccine. The receptors stem from a man between 18 and 29 years old with glioma.

The chain is built from TRBV30 and TRBJ2-7, with a tentative D call TRBD1 (5 bases). Germline assignment: CDR1 GTSNPN and CDR2 SVGIG (reference sequence). The V gene lost 5 bases and the J gene lost 2 bases, with 7 bases spanning the gap. CDR3 length equals 11 residues. CDR3 sequence: CAWGRAYEQYF. For the CDR3, the DNA is TGTGCCTGGGGCAGGGCCTACGAGCAGTACTTC.

Turning to this clone: At one end the junction does not follow the germline gene, possibly because of a read error. The chain joins TRBV27 to TRBJ2-1; 8 nucleotides match TRBD1. CDR1 and CDR2 from the germline V gene are MNHEY and SMNVEV (reference sequence). The CDR3 is 15 amino acids. CDR3 DNA sequence: TGTGCCAGTAGTTTGGTGGCAGGGGGCCAGAATGAGCAGTTCTTC. Translating gives CASSLVAGGQNEQFF.

V usage is TRBV6-5 and J usage is TRBJ2-7; 8 bases are a match to TRBD1. Trimming took 5 bases from V and 4 from J; bases not matched to a gene: 4. The CDR3 is 13 amino acids. Germline assignment: CDR1 MNHEY and CDR2 SVGAGI. The DNA for the CDR3 is TGTGCCAGCAGTCTAGGACAGGGATACGAGCAGTACTTC. This encodes CASSLGQGYEQYF.

V gene TRBV6-5 combines with J gene TRBJ2-7; 11 nucleotides agree with TRBD2. Per the germline V gene, CDR1 is MNHEY and CDR2 is SVGAGI. The CDR3 is 16 residues long. V shed 0 bases, J shed 2 bases, and the junction held 3 bases outside the gene matches. CDR3 in DNA: TGTGCCAGCAGTTACTCGGGACTAGCGGTAACCTACGAGCAGTACTTC. Its protein product is CASSYSGLAVTYEQYF.

J is TRBJ1-3 and V is TRBV13, with D tentatively TRBD1 (5 bases). The germline CDR1 and CDR2 sequences are PRHDT and FYEKMQ (reference sequence). The CDR3 consists of 17 residues. Deletions cut 1 base from V and 0 bases from J, with 13 bases between. As DNA, the CDR3 is TGTGCCAGCAGCTTAGCGGGGGGGATGCTCTCTGGAAACACCATATATTTT. This codes for CASSLAGGMLSGNTIYF.

The chain recombines TRBV29-1 with TRBJ2-3; 7 bases agree with TRBD1. V lost 5 bases to trimming and J lost 0 bases; unmatched junction nucleotides: 2. CDR1 and CDR2 (germline): SQVTM, ANQGSEA. The CDR3 covers 13 residues. CDR3 amino acids: CSVQTGSTDTQYF. In nucleotides, the CDR3 is TGCAGCGTTCAGACAGGGAGCACAGATACGCAGTATTTT.

The chain recombines TRBV18 with TRBJ2-7; tentatively, D is TRBD1 (6 bases). The CDR3 consists of 13 residues. Germline V gene sequence: CDR1 KGHSH, CDR2 LQKENI. V lost 4 bases and J lost 3, with 10 bases in between. For the CDR3, the DNA is TGTGCCAGCTCACAACAGGGTCTCTACGAGCAGTACTTC. Protein product: CASSQQGLYEQYF.

The chain joins TRBV29-1 to TRBJ2-2; TRBD1 matches at 7 bases. This CDR3 spans 14 amino acids. Germline values: CDR1 SQVTM, CDR2 ANQGSEA. With 8 bases clipped from V and 4 bases from J, the junction kept 10 bases outside the gene matches. CDR3 residues: CSYTTGAITGELFF. As DNA, the CDR3 is TGCAGCTATACAACAGGGGCGATCACCGGGGAGCTGTTTTTT.

V usage is TRBV27 and J usage is TRBJ2-5; D is perhaps TRBD2 (6 bases). The CDR3 is made up of 15 amino acids. Germline assignment: CDR1 MNHEY and CDR2 SMNVEV (reference sequence). Trimming cost V 5 bases and J 4 bases, with 17 bases left between them. The DNA for the CDR3 is TGTGCCAGCAGTCCAAGGGCCCTCGGGGGAGAGACCCAGTACTTC. Its translation: CASSPRALGGETQYF.

J is TRBJ1-3 and V is TRBV4-3, with D uncertain. CDR1 and CDR2 (germline): LGHNA, YSLEER. The V and J ends lost 0 bases and 2 bases respectively, with 5 bases between them. The CDR3 has 14 residues. In DNA form, the CDR3 reads TGCGCCAGCAGCCAAGAGGATCCTGGAAACACCATATATTTT. Protein product: CASSQEDPGNTIYF.

The chain links TRBV5-1 to TRBJ1-1; D perhaps matches TRBD1 (5 bases). The CDR3 length is 13 residues. In germline, CDR1 is SGHRS, CDR2 YFSETQ. Trimming left V 2 bases short and J 1 base short, with 6 bases between. The CDR3 here is CASSFRENTEAFF. The CDR3 nucleotides read TGCGCCAGCAGCTTCAGGGAGAACACTGAAGCTTTCTTT.

V usage is TRBV5-8 and J usage is TRBJ1-2; D is possibly TRBD1 (5 bases). CDR1 and CDR2 from the germline V gene are SGHTS and YDEGEE. CDR3 length: 15 residues. With 2 bases removed from V and 4 bases from J, the gap between germline ends came to 15 bases. Here the CDR3 reads CASSLWEGSTYGYTF. The CDR3 DNA reads as TGTGCCAGCAGCTTATGGGAGGGGTCAACCTATGGCTACACCTTC.

The rearrangement links TRBV7-8 to TRBJ1-1, with TRBD1 identical over 8 bases. The CDR3 runs 19 residues. Looked up from germline, CDR1 is SGHVS and CDR2 is FQNEAQ. Germline trimming cut 3 bases from V and 4 bases from J; bases unmatched to any gene: 19. The CDR3 nucleotides are TGTGCCAGCAGCTTTAGTTGGGACAGGTCCCTAGGGGGGGGCACTGAAGCTTTCTTT. Translated, it gives CASSFSWDRSLGGGTEAFF.

This clone was detected once. This chain uses TRBV14 with TRBJ1-1; TRBD1 agrees at 9 bases. CDR3 length equals 13 residues. Germline CDR1 is SGHDN and CDR2 is FVKESK. V dropped 0 bases and J dropped 10; count of bases not matched to a gene: 3. The CDR3 loop is CASSQDHRGRAFF. DNA for the CDR3: TGTGCCAGCAGCCAAGATCACAGGGGGCGAGCTTTCTTT.

This clone has a single count. The rearrangement joins TRBV7-8 to TRBJ2-6; TRBD1 is a possible D gene (5 bases). CDR1 and CDR2 (germline): SGHVS, FQNEAQ. Deletions cut 2 bases from V and 0 bases from J, with 14 bases between. The CDR3 length is 18 residues. This CDR3 reads CASSLRPTAFSGANVLTF. Here the CDR3 DNA reads TGTGCCAGCAGCTTACGCCCGACAGCGTTCTCTGGGGCCAACGTCCTGACTTTC. The full variable domain, in which reference TRBV7-8 and TRBJ2-6 provide the parts outside the CDR3, is GAGVSQSPRYKVAKRGQDVALRCDPISGHVSLFWYQQALGQGPEFLTYFQNEAQLDKSGLPSDRFFAERPEGSVSTLKIQRTQQEDSAVYLCASSLRPTAFSGANVLTFGAGSRLTVL.

The chain is built from TRBV28 and TRBJ1-2; D unresolved. The CDR3 runs to 15 residues. V was trimmed by 4 bases and J by 4 bases, leaving 16 bases between them. Germline assignment: CDR1 MDHEN and CDR2 SYDVKM. The DNA for the CDR3 is TGTGCCAGCAGTTCCCCAGCTACAGCGAGCTATGGCTACACCTTC. This translates into CASSSPATASYGYTF.